Listed here are 27 T cell receptor beta chains from one sample, sequenced in a study of CD8 T cells in Susac syndrome. The authors reverse transcribed roughly 0.5 to 1 ug RNA with random hexamers. TCRdb used MiXCR to reprocess the immunoSEQ multiplex PCR reads, holding one entry per CDR3 protein. The sample includes approximately 130,000 distinct CDR3 sequences, about 90% seen only once; the top ten take under 0.25%. The sequencing input was CD8+ T cells from PBMCs. These receptors were obtained from a human donor with multiple sclerosis.

The chain couples TRBV5-6 to TRBJ2-7; D gene unclear. This CDR3 spans 13 amino acids. V was trimmed by 2 bases and J by 2 bases, leaving 8 bases between them. The germline gives CDR1 SGHDT, CDR2 YYEEEE. The CDR3 DNA reads TGTGCCAGCAGCTTCGGACCTCCCTACGAGCAGTACTTC. As protein: CASSFGPPYEQYF.

The chain is built from TRBV5-4 and TRBJ1-2; no reliable D call. This CDR3 has 16 amino acids. V was clipped by 3 bases and J by 3 bases, with 18 bases between them. From germline, CDR1 is SGHNT and CDR2 YYREEE (reference sequence). In nucleotides, the CDR3 is TGTGCCAGCAGCTCGGAAGGACCGGCACTTGACTATGGCTACACCTTC. Amino acids: CASSSEGPALDYGYTF. The variable domain in full, completed from reference TRBV5-4 and TRBJ1-2, reads ETGVTQSPTHLIKTRGQQVTLRCSSQSGHNTVSWYQQALGQGPQFIFQYYREEENGRGNFPPRFSGLQFPNYSSELNVNALELDDSALYLCASSSEGPALDYGYTFGSGTRLTVV.

The chain employs TRBV19 and TRBJ1-1, with D hard to call. The CDR3 length is 13 residues. The V gene lost 2 bases and the J gene lost 5 bases, with 9 bases spanning the gap. The germline V gene has CDR1 LNHDA and CDR2 SQIVND (reference sequence). As DNA, the CDR3 is TGTGCCAGTAGTATAATGGGCGGAACTGAAGCTTTCTTT. Its translation: CASSIMGGTEAFF. Full variable domain (remainder filled in from reference TRBV19 and TRBJ1-1): DGGITQSPKYLFRKEGQNVTLSCEQNLNHDAMYWYRQDPGQGLRLIYYSQIVNDFQKGDIAEGYSVSREKKESFPLTVTSAQKNPTAFYLCASSIMGGTEAFFGQGTRLTVV.

The gene calls are TRBV7-2 and TRBJ2-3; perhaps TRBD2 as D (6 bases). This CDR3 region has 17 residues. The ends were cut back, 1 base at V and 2 bases at J, with 16 bases in the middle. CDR1 is SGHTA, CDR2 FQGNSA, per germline. The CDR3 region is CASSLEGLQTYTDTQYF. CDR3 coding DNA: TGTGCCAGCAGCTTAGAGGGACTCCAAACATACACAGATACGCAGTATTTT.

This clonotype was counted a single time. CDR3 nucleotide sequence: TGCGCCAGCAGCCAAGATTCAGGGGACGGAAACACCATATATTTT. Amino acids: CASSQDSGDGNTIYF. The chain recombines TRBV4-1 with TRBJ1-3; perhaps TRBD1 as D (6 bases). Germline V gene data show CDR1 as MGHRA and CDR2 as YSYEKL. V lost 0 bases to trimming and J lost 4 bases, with 10 bases between them. This CDR3 is built from 15 residues.

The chain is built from TRBV24-1 and TRBJ2-1; no clear D gene. Trimming pared 1 base from V and 2 bases from J, leaving 11 bases between. Germline V gene sequence: CDR1 KGHDR, CDR2 SFDVKD. This CDR3 contains 16 residues. The CDR3 bases are TGTGCCACCAGTGATTTCCTGGGCAGTCCCTACAATGAGCAGTTCTTC. Its protein product is CATSDFLGSPYNEQFF.

The chain has TRBV25-1 and TRBJ1-5; 7 nucleotides agree with TRBD1. Trimming removed 4 bases from V and 6 bases from J; junction bases left unmatched: 6. CDR3 length: 14 residues. The germline V gene encodes CDR1 MGHDK and CDR2 SYGVNS. The CDR3 DNA reads TGTGCCAGCAGTGTGGGAGGGGGCTTTCAGCCCCAGCATTTT. This encodes CASSVGGGFQPQHF.

This chain uses TRBV27 with TRBJ2-1; D not certain. This CDR3 has 14 amino acids. Germline V gene sequence: CDR1 MNHEY, CDR2 SMNVEV (reference sequence). Trimming stripped 4 bases from V and 5 bases from J, with 12 bases between. CDR3: CASSSTSSNNEQFF. The CDR3 nucleotides are TGTGCCAGCAGTTCAACCTCCTCGAACAATGAGCAGTTCTTC.

The chain couples TRBV10-2 to TRBJ2-4; 8 bases agree with TRBD2. There are 16 residues in the CDR3. V lost 0 bases, J lost 8 bases, and 9 bases stayed unmatched. In germline, CDR1 is WSHSY, CDR2 SAAADI. CDR3 sequence: CASSESGLGDGDIQYF. The CDR3 nucleotides are TGCGCCAGCAGTGAGTCGGGACTAGGAGATGGAGACATTCAGTACTTC.

This chain uses TRBV24-1 with TRBJ1-2, with no clear D. The CDR3 is 13 amino acids. Germline assignment: CDR1 KGHDR and CDR2 SFDVKD. Trimming cost V 4 bases and J 7 bases, with 12 bases left between them. CDR3 sequence reads: CATSDPTTGGYTF. Here the CDR3 DNA reads TGTGCCACCAGTGACCCGACGACCGGTGGCTACACCTTC.

The chain is built from TRBV6-2 or TRBV6-3 and TRBJ1-5, with 7 bases lining up with TRBD1. In germline, CDR1 is MNHEY, CDR2 SVGEGT. The CDR3 runs 15 residues. The junction had 7 bases not matched to a gene; V was cut back by 2 bases and J by 6 bases. This CDR3 is CASSYPTGIGQPQHF. The CDR3 DNA is TGTGCCAGCAGTTACCCGACAGGGATCGGTCAGCCCCAGCATTTT.

This chain uses TRBV13 with TRBJ1-2, with no clear D. CDR3 length: 13 residues. Trimming removed 0 bases at V and 14 bases at J, with 16 bases between. Per germline, CDR1 PRHDT and CDR2 FYEKMQ (reference sequence). CDR3 region: CASSLGVGQGGTF. Written as DNA, the CDR3 is TGTGCCAGCAGCTTAGGGGTAGGGCAAGGAGGAACCTTC.

The V call is TRBV13, the J call TRBJ2-6; D is ambiguous. V shed 5 bases and J shed 7 bases, with 9 bases lying between them. CDR1 is PRHDT and CDR2 is FYEKMQ in the germline V gene (reference sequence). CDR3 length: 13 amino acids. CDR3 in amino acids: CASSPRAANVLTF. The CDR3 nucleotides read TGTGCCAGCAGCCCCCGGGCCGCCAACGTCCTGACTTTC.

This chain links TRBV12-3 or TRBV12-4 with TRBJ2-4, with D possibly being TRBD1 or TRBD2 (6 bases each). The CDR3 is 12 amino acids. V was trimmed by 8 bases and J by 7 bases, leaving 12 bases between them. Written as DNA, the CDR3 is TGTGCCAGCCGAAGGGGGGACAACATTCAGTACTTC. Translating gives CASRRGDNIQYF.

This chain connects TRBV27 to TRBJ1-2, with 7 bases identical to TRBD1. CDR3 length: 15 residues. After removal of 0 bases from V and 6 bases from J, the junction contained 7 bases not matched to a gene. Per the germline V gene, CDR1 is MNHEY and CDR2 is SMNVEV (reference sequence). The CDR3 is CASSLSGGRNHGYTF. CDR3 DNA sequence: TGTGCCAGCAGTTTATCAGGGGGCCGGAACCATGGCTACACCTTC.

The V and J genes are TRBV12-3 or TRBV12-4 and TRBJ2-7, with D hard to call. The germline V and J ends were trimmed by 2 bases and 5 bases, with 10 bases remaining between them. The CDR3 consists of 13 residues. In DNA, the CDR3 is TGTGCCAGCAGTTTATTAACACACAACGAGCAGTACTTC. It specifies CASSLLTHNEQYF.

The CDR3 protein is CASSRTGTSGARSYNEQFF. The CDR3 DNA sequence: TGTGCCAGCAGCCGTACCGGGACTAGCGGGGCCAGGTCCTACAATGAGCAGTTCTTC. This chain links TRBV3-1 with TRBJ2-1; 13 nucleotides agree with TRBD2. This CDR3 is 19 amino acids long. Germline V gene data show CDR1 as LGHDT and CDR2 as YNNKEL (reference sequence). Germline trimming cut 4 bases from V and 1 base from J; bases unmatched to any gene: 10.

The chain uses TRBV19 and TRBJ2-1; 10 bases are shared with TRBD2. Per the germline V gene, CDR1 is LNHDA and CDR2 is SQIVND (reference sequence). The V segment lost 4 bases and the J segment 7 bases; nucleotides outside the gene matches: 10. The CDR3 is 16 amino acids. The CDR3 region has the DNA TGTGCCAGTAGTACCACCAGCGGGAGGGCCAGGAATGAGCAGTTCTTC. Translation gives CASSTTSGRARNEQFF.

This clonotype was seen a single time. The chain links TRBV27 to TRBJ2-1; D possibly uses TRBD1 or TRBD2 (5 bases each). Germline-derived CDR1 and CDR2 are MNHEY and SMNVEV (reference sequence). V lost 5 bases to trimming and J lost 10 bases, with 12 bases between them. The CDR3 has 12 residues. The chain's CDR3 is CASSHRDLEQFF. In DNA, the CDR3 is TGTGCCAGCAGTCACCGGGACCTAGAGCAGTTCTTC.

The chain joins TRBV29-1 to TRBJ2-3; 10 bases are a match to TRBD2. V gave up 5 bases and J gave up 3 bases; unmatched junction bases: 2. Germline V CDR1 and CDR2: SQVTM, ANQGSEA. The CDR3 runs 13 residues. CDR3 DNA sequence: TGCAGCGTTCTAGCGGGAGAAACAGATACGCAGTATTTT. Protein product: CSVLAGETDTQYF.

This clonotype has just one count. DNA for the CDR3: TGCAGCGTTGAATGGAGGACTAGCGGGAACGACAATGAGCAGTTCTTC. Its translation is CSVEWRTSGNDNEQFF. The chain combines TRBV29-1 with TRBJ2-1, with 12 bases identical to TRBD2. CDR3 length equals 16 residues. The V segment lost 2 bases and the J segment 5 bases; nucleotides outside the gene matches: 7. Germline assignment: CDR1 SQVTM and CDR2 ANQGSEA.

The rearrangement uses TRBV2 and TRBJ2-1; D not certain. CDR1 is SNHLY, CDR2 FYNNEI, per germline. The CDR3 has 12 amino acids. Trimming pared 3 bases from V and 14 bases from J, leaving 14 bases between. CDR3 bases: TGTGCCAGCAGTGACCTAGAAAGAAAGGAGTTCTTC. As protein: CASSDLERKEFF.

The V gene is TRBV13, the J gene TRBJ2-2; possibly TRBD1 for D (5 bases). Trimming took 2 bases from V and 6 from J, leaving 7 bases between them. The germline CDR1 and CDR2 sequences are PRHDT and FYEKMQ (reference sequence). The CDR3 runs 13 residues. CDR3 region: CASSLPRAGELFF. The CDR3 nucleotides read TGTGCCAGCAGCTTACCCAGGGCCGGGGAGCTGTTTTTT.

The chain has TRBV12-3 or TRBV12-4 and TRBJ2-7; D possibly corresponds to TRBD2 (6 bases). This CDR3 spans 12 amino acids. V was pared by 7 bases and J by 5 bases, with 12 bases between. Here the CDR3 DNA reads TGTGCCAGCACCCTGGGAGGAGACGAGCAGTACTTC. Encoded protein: CASTLGGDEQYF.

The rearrangement links TRBV2 to TRBJ2-7; D unresolved. CDR3 length: 13 amino acids. With 3 bases removed from V and 5 bases from J, the gap between germline ends came to 11 bases. CDR1 is SNHLY and CDR2 is FYNNEI in the germline V gene. The CDR3 bases are TGTGCCAGCAGTGACGTCTTTTATGACGAGCAGTACTTC. Protein product: CASSDVFYDEQYF.

The rearrangement joins TRBV4-3 to TRBJ1-1; the match to TRBD1 covers 7 bases. V was clipped by 0 bases and J by 6 bases; unmatched bases: 13. The CDR3 covers 17 residues. Germline assignment: CDR1 LGHNA and CDR2 YSLEER. The CDR3 coding sequence is TGCGCCAGCAGCCAAGATGTCGGGTCAGGGGGAGGTCCTGAAGCTTTCTTT. Translation gives CASSQDVGSGGGPEAFF.

The J gene is TRBJ2-2, the V gene TRBV24-1; a weak D match, TRBD1 (6 bases). V was pared by 4 bases and J by 3 bases, with 8 bases between. The CDR3 has 14 amino acids. CDR1 is KGHDR and CDR2 is SFDVKD in the germline V gene. This chain's CDR3 is CATSENRDTGELFF. The CDR3 bases are TGTGCCACCAGTGAAAACAGGGACACCGGGGAGCTGTTTTTT.